This entry describes one T cell receptor (beta chain). Its antigen is as yet unknown. Germline V gene sequence: CDR1 LGHNT, CDR2 FRNRAP. This CDR3 region has 14 residues. V shed 5 bases and J 5 bases; nucleotides not matched to a gene: 8. This entry is derived from a study of identifying expanded T cells in peripheral blood. Study-level results: Roughly two-week clone count variance significantly increased as total template count grew.

Using immunoSEQ multiplex PCR, the repertoire was profiled, and TCRdb retains in-frame clones only, with some absent. The sample has approximately 91,000 clones; 88% are singletons. No infections or other immune events were documented during collection. This receptor was obtained from a person between 18 and 75 years old in good health. The chain links TRBV12-5 to TRBJ1-1; 7 nucleotides align to TRBD1. Sequenced input: blood. The CDR3 here is CASGVQTGETEAFF. The CDR3 bases are TGTGCTAGTGGTGTCCAAACAGGGGAGACTGAAGCTTTCTTT.